This T cell receptor beta chain is drawn from a study of shared clonotypes between healthy human individuals. Findings of the study overall: Few donors limited the genetic and exposure-history diversity represented.

Regarding this clone: Its antigen remains unidentified.

Per the authors' pipeline: ImmunoSEQ output held junction-only sequences without quality scores, so filtering differed. This table comes from immunoSEQ multiplex PCR, and its TCRdb copy is limited to in-frame clones, with some not included. The V and J calls and the clone size are those of that table, but D and trimming were determined from the DNA. The data contain 1,500,000 or so clones, more than 95% of them singletons. The study enrolled healthy HIV-negative adults without recent acute infections or vaccinations as donors. Germline CDR1 reads SQVTM; CDR2 reads ANQGSEA. J lost 0 bases, V lost 7 bases, and 19 bases had no gene match. This CDR3 has 19 amino acids.

Sequencing was done on a sample of naive CD4+ T cells sorted from blood. Subset: CD45RA+ positively selected. This TCR came from a man aged 25 to 40 in good health. The chain couples TRBV29-1 to TRBJ1-1, with TRBD1 identical over 11 bases. The CDR3 DNA is TGCAGCGCCGTGGGTAGAAGGGGACAGGGGGTAAGGTTGAACACTGAAGCTTTCTTT. Amino acids: CSAVGRRGQGVRLNTEAFF.